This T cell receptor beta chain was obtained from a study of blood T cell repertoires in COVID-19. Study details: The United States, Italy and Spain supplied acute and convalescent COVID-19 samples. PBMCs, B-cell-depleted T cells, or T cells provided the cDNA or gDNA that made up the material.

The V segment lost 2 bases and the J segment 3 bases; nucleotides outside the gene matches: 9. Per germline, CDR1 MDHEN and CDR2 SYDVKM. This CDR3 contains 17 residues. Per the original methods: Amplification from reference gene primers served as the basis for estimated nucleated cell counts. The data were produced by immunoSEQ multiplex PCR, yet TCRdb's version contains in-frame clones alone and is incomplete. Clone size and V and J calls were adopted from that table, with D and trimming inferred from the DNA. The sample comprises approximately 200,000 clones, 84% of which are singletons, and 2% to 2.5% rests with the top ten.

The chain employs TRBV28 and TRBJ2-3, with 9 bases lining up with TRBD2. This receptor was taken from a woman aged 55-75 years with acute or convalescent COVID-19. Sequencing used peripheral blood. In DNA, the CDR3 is TGTGCCAGCAGTTTAGGCGGGGGGGCCTTTAGGACAGATACGCAGTATTTT. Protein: CASSLGGGAFRTDTQYF.